This T cell receptor beta chain was profiled in a study of cytomegalovirus exposure and HLA in healthy donors. Looking at the study overall: The 90 to 150 validation repertoires matched the roughly 700 first-cohort repertoires in platform, a later analysis reported.

TCRdb keeps only in-frame clones here, not all; method: immunoSEQ multiplex PCR. The sample has 330,000 or so clones, 86% seen once. The study, taken as a whole, reports: As was reported, the classifier diagnosed cytomegalovirus status with high specificity and sensitivity.

Worth noting for this clone: Its cognate antigen is unknown.

The CDR3 contains 17 residues. Trimming removed 1 base from V and 5 bases from J, with 19 bases in between. Germline V CDR1 and CDR2: SGHRS, YFSETQ. J is TRBJ2-1 and V is TRBV5-1; a possible D gene is TRBD2 (7 bases). This TCR was recovered from a woman aged 18-29 years in good health and CMV-seronegative. Sequencing used PBMCs. The CDR3 bases are TGCGCCAGCAGCTTGATGGGAGGGGGTTACCCTAACAATGAGCAGTTCTTC. Its protein is CASSLMGGGYPNNEQFF.